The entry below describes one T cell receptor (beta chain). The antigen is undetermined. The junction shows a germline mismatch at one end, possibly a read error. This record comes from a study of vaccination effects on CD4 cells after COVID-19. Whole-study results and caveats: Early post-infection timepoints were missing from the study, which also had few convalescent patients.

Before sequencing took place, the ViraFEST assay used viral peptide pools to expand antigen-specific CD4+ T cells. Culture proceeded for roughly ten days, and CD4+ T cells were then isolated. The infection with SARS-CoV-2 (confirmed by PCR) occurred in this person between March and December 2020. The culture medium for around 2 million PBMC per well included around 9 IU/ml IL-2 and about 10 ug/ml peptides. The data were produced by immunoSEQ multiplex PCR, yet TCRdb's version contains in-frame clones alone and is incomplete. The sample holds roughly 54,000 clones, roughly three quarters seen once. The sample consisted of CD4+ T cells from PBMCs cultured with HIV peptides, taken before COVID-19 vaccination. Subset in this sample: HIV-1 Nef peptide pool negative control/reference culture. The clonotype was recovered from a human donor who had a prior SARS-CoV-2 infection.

The CDR3 bases are TGTGCCTGCAGTGAGGGGCATAATTCACCCCTCCACTTT. Amino acid sequence: CACSEGHNSPLHF. The J gene is TRBJ1-6, the V gene TRBV30, with D maybe TRBD1 (5 bases). This CDR3 spans 13 amino acids. Per the germline V gene, CDR1 is GTSNPN and CDR2 is SVGIG (reference sequence).